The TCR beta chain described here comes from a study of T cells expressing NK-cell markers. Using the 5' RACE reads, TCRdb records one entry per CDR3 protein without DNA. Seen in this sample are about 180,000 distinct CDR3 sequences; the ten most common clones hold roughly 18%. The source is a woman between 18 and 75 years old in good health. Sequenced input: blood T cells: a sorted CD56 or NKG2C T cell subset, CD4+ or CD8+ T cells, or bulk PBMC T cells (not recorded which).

This CDR3 reads CASSPGLAGTGELFF. This chain uses TRBV12-3 or TRBV12-4 with TRBJ2-2; the TRBD2 assignment by TCRdb is unverifiable without DNA. The CDR3 loop spans 15 amino acids.